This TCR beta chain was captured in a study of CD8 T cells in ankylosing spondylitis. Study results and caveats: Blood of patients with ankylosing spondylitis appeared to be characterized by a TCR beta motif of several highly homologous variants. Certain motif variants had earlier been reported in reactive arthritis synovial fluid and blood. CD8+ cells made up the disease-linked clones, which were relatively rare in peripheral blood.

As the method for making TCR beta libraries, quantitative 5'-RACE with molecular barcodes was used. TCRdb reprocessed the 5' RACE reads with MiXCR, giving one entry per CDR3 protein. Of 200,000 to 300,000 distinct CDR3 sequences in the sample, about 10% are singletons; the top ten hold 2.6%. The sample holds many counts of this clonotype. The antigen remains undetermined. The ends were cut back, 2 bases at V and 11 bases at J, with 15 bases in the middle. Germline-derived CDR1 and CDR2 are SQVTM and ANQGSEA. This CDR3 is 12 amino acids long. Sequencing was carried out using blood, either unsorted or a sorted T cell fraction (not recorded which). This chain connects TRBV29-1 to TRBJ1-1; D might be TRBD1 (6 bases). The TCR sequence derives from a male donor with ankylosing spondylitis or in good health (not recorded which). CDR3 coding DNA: TGCAGCGTTGAACTACCGACAGGATTGGCTTTCTTT. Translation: CSVELPTGLAFF.